Listed here are 18 T cell receptor beta chains from one sample, sequenced in a study of blood T cell repertoires in COVID-19. Method: immunoSEQ multiplex PCR; TCRdb's copy keeps in-frame clones and lacks some. The sample contains over 110,000 clones, about 90% of which appear only once. The sequenced material came from PBMCs or T cells enriched from blood (not recorded which). The receptors were sampled from a man aged 55 to 70 who had recovered from COVID-19.

The chain combines TRBV4-1 with TRBJ1-1; possible D gene TRBD1, 6 bases. The CDR3 has 15 residues. Germline lookup yields CDR1 MGHRA and CDR2 YSYEKL. V was cut by 0 bases and J by 2 bases, with 10 bases left in between. The CDR3 region is CASSQEGQYNTEAFF. CDR3 bases: TGCGCCAGCAGCCAAGAGGGACAATATAACACTGAAGCTTTCTTT.

This chain connects TRBV5-1 to TRBJ1-5, with TRBD1 matching 10 bases. The trim removed 4 bases at V and 3 bases at J, leaving 7 bases unmatched. CDR1 is SGHRS and CDR2 is YFSETQ in the germline V gene. The CDR3 length is 16 residues. CDR3 loop: CASSPGTGEDNQPQHF. The CDR3 DNA sequence: TGCGCCAGCAGCCCCGGGACAGGGGAGGACAATCAGCCCCAGCATTTT.

The chain is built from TRBV5-8 and TRBJ2-1; 9 nucleotides line up with TRBD1. CDR1 and CDR2 (germline): SGHTS, YDEGEE. With 4 bases clipped from V and 5 bases from J, the junction kept 7 bases outside the gene matches. This CDR3 is built from 15 residues. CDR3 loop: CASSLTGGENNEQFF. In DNA form, the CDR3 reads TGTGCCAGCAGCCTGACAGGGGGGGAAAACAATGAGCAGTTCTTC. Full variable domain (rest looked up from reference TRBV5-8 and TRBJ2-1): EAGVTQSPTHLIKTRGQQATLRCSPISGHTSVYWYQQALGLGLQFLLWYDEGEERNRGNFPPRFSGRQFPNYSSELNVNALELEDSALYLCASSLTGGENNEQFFGPGTRLTVL.

The V gene is TRBV4-1, the J gene TRBJ2-1; TRBD2 matches at 9 bases. V lost 4 bases and J lost 6; bases outside the gene matches: 4. This CDR3 spans 14 amino acids. Germline CDR1 is MGHRA and CDR2 is YSYEKL. The CDR3 loop is CASSPREGRNEQFF. Written as DNA, the CDR3 is TGCGCCAGCAGCCCGCGGGAGGGCCGCAATGAGCAGTTCTTC.

The V call is TRBV15, the J call TRBJ2-1; 13 bases align to TRBD2. After removal of 4 bases from V and 9 bases from J, the junction contained 3 bases not matched to a gene. The CDR3 totals 14 residues. The V gene's germline CDR1 is LNHNV and CDR2 YYDKDF (reference sequence). CDR3 sequence reads: CATSIGTSGAEQFF. In DNA, the CDR3 is TGTGCCACCAGCATAGGGACTAGCGGGGCTGAGCAGTTCTTC.

The rearrangement joins TRBV5-1 to TRBJ2-7, with TRBD1 identical over 8 bases. The CDR3 extends over 15 amino acids. The ends lost 3 bases at V and 3 bases at J; junction bases unmatched: 8. The germline V gene has CDR1 SGHRS and CDR2 YFSETQ. The CDR3 sequence is CASSSGQGRFYEQYF. CDR3 sequence (DNA): TGCGCCAGCAGCTCCGGACAGGGTAGGTTCTACGAGCAGTACTTC.

This sequence joins TRBV29-1 and TRBJ2-5, with 11 positions matching TRBD2. Trimming at V came to 8 bases and at J to 1 base, leaving 12 bases not matched to a gene. CDR3 length: 16 amino acids. Germline V lookup: CDR1 SQVTM, CDR2 ANQGSEA. The CDR3 reads CSIKGLLAGAQETQYF. The DNA for the CDR3 is TGCAGCATCAAGGGCCTACTAGCGGGGGCCCAAGAGACCCAGTACTTC.

The rearrangement links TRBV28 to TRBJ2-7; the match to TRBD1 covers 11 bases. Germline trimming cut 7 bases from V and 7 bases from J; bases unmatched to any gene: 6. CDR3 length: 13 amino acids. Germline CDR1 reads MDHEN; CDR2 reads SYDVKM. The CDR3 DNA sequence: TGTGCCAGCAACGGACAGGGGGCGAGGGAGCAGTACTTC. This encodes CASNGQGAREQYF.

This chain links TRBV18 with TRBJ1-3; the match to TRBD1 covers 7 bases. This CDR3 has 13 residues. V shed 8 bases and J 3 bases; nucleotides not matched to a gene: 4. The germline gives CDR1 KGHSH, CDR2 LQKENI. The CDR3 bases are TGTGCCAGCGAAGGGGGCGGTGGAAACACCATATATTTT. It specifies CASEGGGGNTIYF.

This chain connects TRBV5-1 to TRBJ1-1, with a possible D match to TRBD1 (6 bases). The germline V gene encodes CDR1 SGHRS and CDR2 YFSETQ. V was cut by 4 bases and J by 2 bases, with 9 bases left in between. CDR3 size: 13 residues. The CDR3 nucleotides read TGCGCCAGCAGCCTACAGGGTAACACTGAAGCTTTCTTT. Translating it yields CASSLQGNTEAFF.

This rearrangement joins TRBV29-1 to TRBJ2-3; 11 bases are a match to TRBD2. Germline loops: CDR1 SQVTM, CDR2 ANQGSEA. V was pared by 8 bases and J by 5 bases, with 9 bases of the junction left unmatched. The CDR3 totals 14 residues. The CDR3 sequence: CSFSGRAWEDTQYF. CDR3 nucleotide sequence: TGCAGCTTTAGCGGGAGGGCCTGGGAAGATACGCAGTATTTT.

This chain connects TRBV2 to TRBJ2-7; TRBD1 matches at 8 bases. Germline assignment: CDR1 SNHLY and CDR2 FYNNEI. This CDR3 is built from 13 residues. J was trimmed by 4 bases and V by 8 bases; bases with no gene match: 7. CDR3 in DNA: TGTGCCAGCCGGGCGGGACAGGCATACGAGCAGTACTTC. As protein: CASRAGQAYEQYF.

This sequence joins TRBV2 and TRBJ2-1, with D perhaps matching TRBD2 (6 bases). The CDR3 sequence is 12 residues long. The germline V gene has CDR1 SNHLY and CDR2 FYNNEI. V dropped 6 bases and J dropped 15 bases, with 18 bases sitting between them. Here the CDR3 DNA reads TGTGCCAGCAGGCGAGGAGGGGTGGGTTGGTTCTTC. Amino acids: CASRRGGVGWFF.

The chain carries TRBV2 and TRBJ2-7; possibly TRBD1 for D (6 bases). V lost 6 bases, J lost 2 bases, and 8 bases lay in between. Germline V gene data show CDR1 as SNHLY and CDR2 as FYNNEI. The CDR3 sequence is 12 residues long. The CDR3 nucleotides read TGTGCCAGCAGAAGGGACACCTACGAGCAGTACTTC. Translating gives CASRRDTYEQYF.

The chain couples TRBV6-1 to TRBJ2-1, with D possibly TRBD1 on 6 matching bases. There are 15 residues in the CDR3. V dropped 2 bases and J dropped 8 bases, with 16 bases sitting between them. Germline V CDR1 and CDR2: MNHNS, SASEGT. The chain's CDR3 is CASSEQGGSTHEQFF. In DNA form, the CDR3 reads TGTGCCAGCAGTGAACAAGGGGGAAGTACACATGAGCAGTTCTTC.

The chain is built from TRBV9 and TRBJ2-7, with D tentatively TRBD2 (6 bases). Trimming took 3 bases from V and 4 from J, leaving 23 bases between them. The germline V gene encodes CDR1 SGDLS and CDR2 YYNGEE. The CDR3 length is 17 residues. The CDR3 DNA is TGTGCCAGCAGCGAGATGGAGCTAGCGACCTCCGGGTACGAGCAGTACTTC. It specifies CASSEMELATSGYEQYF.

This clone was observed a few times. The chain joins TRBV5-1 to TRBJ1-1; tentative D call: TRBD1 (5 bases). CDR3 length: 13 residues. Trimming pared 0 bases from V and 5 bases from J, leaving 8 bases between. The germline CDR1 and CDR2 sequences are SGHRS and YFSETQ. CDR3 sequence: CASSLEGRTEAFF. As DNA, the CDR3 is TGCGCCAGCAGCTTGGAGGGGCGGACTGAAGCTTTCTTT.

The gene calls are TRBV7-2 and TRBJ1-2, with a possible D match to TRBD1 (5 bases). Trimming shortened V by 5 bases and J by 7 bases, and 14 bases separated the two germline ends. The CDR3 runs to 13 residues. From germline, CDR1 is SGHTA and CDR2 FQGNSA. The chain's CDR3 is CASSPDRTSGYTF. The CDR3 DNA sequence: TGTGCCAGCAGCCCAGACAGAACGAGTGGCTACACCTTC.